This entry lists 23 T cell receptor beta chains sequenced from one sample in a study of blood T cell repertoires in COVID-19. Repertoires were generated with immunoSEQ multiplex PCR, while TCRdb's copy carries only in-frame clones and drops some. The table lists 250,000 or so clones, approximately 88% of them singletons, with approximately 6% in the top ten. Input material: peripheral blood. The receptors stem from a woman in her twenties or thirties with COVID-19, enrolled during active disease.

This chain uses TRBV2 with TRBJ1-1; 9 nucleotides line up with TRBD1. The CDR3 spans 13 residues. The junction had 4 bases not matched to a gene; V was cut back by 7 bases and J by 4 bases. CDR1 and CDR2 from the germline V gene are SNHLY and FYNNEI. CDR3: CASTGQGFTEAFF. The CDR3 DNA follows: TGTGCCAGCACGGGACAGGGATTCACTGAAGCTTTCTTT.

The V call is TRBV6-6, the J call TRBJ1-2; a possible D gene is TRBD1 (5 bases). Germline loops: CDR1 MNHNY, CDR2 SVGAGI (reference sequence). This CDR3 region has 14 residues. The V and J ends lost 2 bases and 7 bases respectively, with 14 bases between them. The CDR3 loop is CASSYMGQEAGYTF. The CDR3 region has the DNA TGTGCCAGCAGTTACATGGGGCAGGAAGCTGGCTACACCTTC.

The chain recombines TRBV13 with TRBJ2-2; D gene unclear. Deletions cut 2 bases from V and 6 bases from J, with 4 bases between. The CDR3 contains 12 residues. Germline CDR1 reads PRHDT; CDR2 reads FYEKMQ (reference sequence). CDR3 sequence reads: CASSLSSGELFF. CDR3 nucleotide sequence: TGTGCCAGCAGCTTATCATCCGGGGAGCTGTTTTTT. Looking up the rest from reference TRBV13 and TRBJ2-2 gives the full variable domain: AAGVIQSPRHLIKEKRETATLKCYPIPRHDTVYWYQQGPGQDPQFLISFYEKMQSDKGSIPDRFSAQQFSDYHSELNMSSLELGDSALYFCASSLSSGELFFGEGSRLTVL.

The rearrangement links TRBV7-9 to TRBJ2-7, with 9 bases that match TRBD1. Germline V gene data show CDR1 as SEHNR and CDR2 as FQNEAQ (reference sequence). V lost 1 base, J lost 6 bases, and 10 bases stayed unmatched. CDR3 length: 16 amino acids. The chain's CDR3 is CASSLVGTGFLGEQYV. The CDR3 region has the DNA TGTGCCAGCAGCTTAGTGGGGACAGGGTTCCTTGGCGAGCAGTACGTC.

The chain joins TRBV6-6 to TRBJ2-1; possible D gene TRBD2, 5 bases. Germline V gives CDR1 MNHNY, CDR2 SVGAGI (reference sequence). This CDR3 spans 16 amino acids. Deletions cut 7 bases from V and 0 bases from J, with 16 bases between. The CDR3 protein is CASNRPSTSSYNEQFF. The DNA for the CDR3 is TGTGCCAGCAACAGACCGAGTACTAGCTCCTACAATGAGCAGTTCTTC.

The chain employs TRBV3-1 (or the pseudogene TRBV3-2) and TRBJ1-2; 9 nucleotides align to TRBD1. The CDR3 length is 19 residues. The V and J ends lost 2 bases and 3 bases, in that order; junction bases with no gene match: 16. Germline CDR1 reads LGHDT; CDR2 reads YNNKEL (reference sequence). CDR3 bases: TGTGCCAGCAGCCAAAGTTCCAGGACAGGGGTCACTCTGGACTATGGCTACACCTTC. Encoded protein: CASSQSSRTGVTLDYGYTF.

The rearrangement joins TRBV5-6 to TRBJ2-1, with a possible D match to TRBD2 (5 bases). The CDR3 covers 13 residues. Trimming stripped 4 bases from V and 3 bases from J, with 8 bases between. Germline-derived CDR1 and CDR2 are SGHDT and YYEEEE. The CDR3, as DNA: TGTGCCAGCAGCACGGGAAACTACAATGAGCAGTTCTTC. As protein: CASSTGNYNEQFF.

The chain uses TRBV5-8 and TRBJ1-5, with 7 bases identical to TRBD1. The V segment lost 4 bases and the J segment 6 bases; nucleotides outside the gene matches: 7. Germline loops: CDR1 SGHTS, CDR2 YDEGEE. This CDR3 region has 14 residues. CDR3 region: CASSGGQIRQPQHF. The CDR3 nucleotides read TGTGCCAGCAGCGGGGGACAGATACGTCAGCCCCAGCATTTT.

J is TRBJ2-3 and V is TRBV3-1 (or the pseudogene TRBV3-2); 12 nucleotides align to TRBD2. The germline CDR1 and CDR2 sequences are LGHDT and YNNKEL (reference sequence). J lost 5 bases, V lost 0 bases, and 9 bases had no gene match. This CDR3 contains 18 residues. The CDR3 here is CASSQDPPSGGAQDTQYF. The CDR3 coding sequence is TGTGCCAGCAGCCAAGATCCGCCTAGCGGGGGGGCCCAAGATACGCAGTATTTT.

This clone was recorded only once. The rearrangement joins TRBV9 to TRBJ2-2; perhaps TRBD2 as D (5 bases). The CDR3 loop spans 16 amino acids. Per the germline V gene, CDR1 is SGDLS and CDR2 is YYNGEE. The germline V and J ends were trimmed by 1 base and 0 bases, with 10 bases remaining between them. As DNA, the CDR3 is TGTGCCAGCAGCGTAAAGAGGGTCTCGAACACCGGGGAGCTGTTTTTT. Protein product: CASSVKRVSNTGELFF.

The chain combines TRBV10-3 with TRBJ2-7, with 9 bases lining up with TRBD1. CDR3 length: 14 residues. Germline V gene data show CDR1 as ENHRY and CDR2 as SYGVKD. Trimming at V came to 7 bases and at J to 5 bases, leaving 9 bases not matched to a gene. CDR3 sequence reads: CAITPGTGRNEQYF. CDR3 in DNA: TGTGCCATCACACCTGGGACAGGGAGAAACGAGCAGTACTTC.

The rearrangement uses TRBV11-2 and TRBJ2-5, with TRBD2 matching over 7 bases. The germline CDR1 and CDR2 sequences are SGHAT and FQNNGV. The CDR3 has 13 residues. Trimming cost V 7 bases and J 2 bases; bases outside gene matches: 4. The CDR3 spells CASKLAIQETQYF. CDR3 sequence (DNA): TGTGCCAGCAAACTAGCGATACAAGAGACCCAGTACTTC. The variable domain in full, with the rest retrieved from reference TRBV11-2 and TRBJ2-5, is EAGVAQSPRYKIIEKRQSVAFWCNPISGHATLYWYQQILGQGPKLLIQFQNNGVVDDSQLPKDRFSAERLKGVDSTLKIQPAKLEDSAVYLCASKLAIQETQYFGPGTRLLVL.

With respect to this clone: The same CDR3 can be traced to other DNA sequences in this sample. The chain carries TRBV6-5 and TRBJ2-5; TRBD2 agrees at 12 bases. The CDR3 contains 15 residues. After removal of 0 bases from V and 5 bases from J, the junction contained 1 base not matched to a gene. Germline CDR1 MNHEY, CDR2 SVGAGI. CDR3 nucleotide sequence: TGTGCCAGCAGTTACTCGCTAGCGGGGGGGGAGACCCAGTACTTC. It specifies CASSYSLAGGETQYF.

This rearrangement joins TRBV10-3 to TRBJ2-3; 16 nucleotides agree with TRBD2. The trim removed 5 bases at V and 4 bases at J, leaving 3 bases unmatched. From germline, CDR1 is ENHRY and CDR2 SYGVKD. The CDR3 consists of 16 residues. Here the CDR3 reads CAISTGTSGRADTQYF. The CDR3 DNA sequence: TGTGCCATCAGTACCGGGACTAGCGGGAGGGCAGATACGCAGTATTTT.

The chain uses TRBV2 and TRBJ2-4, with D possibly being TRBD1 (5 bases). V gave up 4 bases and J gave up 7 bases, with 14 bases separating them. Germline V lookup: CDR1 SNHLY, CDR2 FYNNEI. This CDR3 comprises 14 residues. This chain's CDR3 is CASSGPEWGNIQYF. The CDR3 nucleotides are TGTGCCAGCAGTGGCCCGGAGTGGGGCAACATTCAGTACTTC.

V is TRBV10-3 and J is TRBJ1-6; 7 nucleotides agree with TRBD1. Germline lookup yields CDR1 ENHRY and CDR2 SYGVKD. This CDR3 spans 15 amino acids. V gave up 6 bases and J gave up 8 bases; unmatched junction bases: 10. The CDR3: CAIRKEDRADSPLHF. CDR3 nucleotide sequence: TGTGCCATCAGGAAAGAAGACAGGGCCGATTCACCCCTCCACTTT.

The genes are TRBV5-1 and TRBJ1-2; 7 bases map to TRBD1. The V gene end was trimmed by 3 bases and the J gene end by 0 bases; junction bases not matched to a gene: 2. This CDR3 spans 14 amino acids. CDR1 SGHRS and CDR2 YFSETQ come from the germline V gene. The CDR3 reads CASSSGQTNYGYTF. The CDR3, as DNA: TGCGCCAGCAGCTCGGGACAGACTAACTATGGCTACACCTTC.

This clone has a single count. V and J are TRBV6-5 and TRBJ2-7; D not certain. Trimming removed 2 bases at V and 3 bases at J, with 17 bases between. CDR1 is MNHEY and CDR2 is SVGAGI in the germline V gene. CDR3 length: 16 residues. The CDR3 protein is CASSYAPGTPIYEQYV. The DNA of the CDR3 is TGTGCCAGCAGTTACGCCCCAGGTACTCCTATCTACGAGCAGTACGTC.

The chain couples TRBV4-1 to TRBJ1-1; 7 bases match TRBD1. The CDR3 sequence is 16 residues long. Germline CDR1 MGHRA, CDR2 YSYEKL. Losses at the gene ends were 0 bases for V and 4 bases for J; bases not matched to a gene: 8. The CDR3 here is CASSQDLYEGATEAFF. DNA of the CDR3: TGCGCCAGCAGCCAAGATCTGTACGAGGGGGCCACTGAAGCTTTCTTT.

This chain joins TRBV3-1 (or the pseudogene TRBV3-2) and TRBJ2-3; 8 nucleotides agree with TRBD2. Unmatched junction bases numbered 5, after V lost 1 base and J lost 2 bases. CDR3 size: 16 residues. Germline assignment: CDR1 LGHDT and CDR2 YNNKEL (reference sequence). CDR3 residues: CASSQVTSGNTDTQYF. The CDR3 coding sequence is TGTGCCAGCAGCCAAGTCACTAGCGGAAACACAGATACGCAGTATTTT.

The chain is built from TRBV3-1 (or the pseudogene TRBV3-2) and TRBJ1-1, with D hard to call. Per germline, CDR1 LGHDT and CDR2 YNNKEL (reference sequence). This CDR3 has 12 amino acids. The V end was cut by 1 base, the J end by 11 bases, with 11 bases between. Written as DNA, the CDR3 is TGTGCCAGCAGCCAAGGCCCCCGGGTCGCTTTCTTT. Translation gives CASSQGPRVAFF.

This clone came up once. This rearrangement joins TRBV28 to TRBJ1-3; D unresolved. Trimming removed 7 bases from V and 5 bases from J, with 15 bases in between. This CDR3 is built from 14 residues. The germline V gene has CDR1 MDHEN and CDR2 SYDVKM. CDR3 sequence (DNA): TGTGCCAGCACCACGGGTGGTTGGAGAAACACCATATATTTT. Its protein is CASTTGGWRNTIYF.

The chain joins TRBV9 to TRBJ2-5; TRBD1 matches at 9 bases. The CDR3 loop spans 17 amino acids. V trimming: 2 bases; J trimming: 5 bases; junction bases outside the gene matches: 13. Germline lookup yields CDR1 SGDLS and CDR2 YYNGEE. CDR3: CASSVDPGQGDWETQYF. As DNA, the CDR3 is TGTGCCAGCAGCGTCGATCCGGGACAGGGCGATTGGGAGACCCAGTACTTC.